The clone carrying this T cell receptor (beta chain) has just a few counts. This entry belongs to a study of blood T cells in healthy people across ages. The second PCR ran roughly 7 to 11 cycles with a sample-barcoded 5' primer and J-beta primers. TCRdb redid the calling of the 5' RACE reads with MiXCR, one entry per CDR3 protein. The sample shows more than 500,000 distinct CDR3 sequences, about 28% of them seen only once. This CDR3 region has 14 residues. Germline assignment: CDR1 SGDLS and CDR2 YYNGEE. Extractions gave at least 5 micrograms of total RNA per sample. These data were likewise used in another study, on T cells of mothers and their children.

The receptor's source is a boy aged 2 to 10 in good health. Sequencing was carried out using blood. The chain links TRBV9 to TRBJ2-5; D is unclear. The J call may not be correct, given that the DNA end is closer to TRBJ2-1. The CDR3 DNA reads as TGTGCCAGCAGCGGCCTCGAGAGGACCAATGAGCAGTTCTTC. Translated, it gives CASSGLERTNEQFF.